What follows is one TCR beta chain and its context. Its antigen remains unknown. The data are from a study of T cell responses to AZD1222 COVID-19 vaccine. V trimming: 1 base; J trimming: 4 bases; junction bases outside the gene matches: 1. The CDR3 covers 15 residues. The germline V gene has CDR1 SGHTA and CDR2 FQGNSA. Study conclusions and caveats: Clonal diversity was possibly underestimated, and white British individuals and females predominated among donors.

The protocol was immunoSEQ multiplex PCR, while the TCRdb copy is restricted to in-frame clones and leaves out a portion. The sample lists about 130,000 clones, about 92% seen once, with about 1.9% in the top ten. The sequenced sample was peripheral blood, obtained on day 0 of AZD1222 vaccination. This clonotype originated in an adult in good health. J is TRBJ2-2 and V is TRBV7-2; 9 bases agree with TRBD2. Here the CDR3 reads CASSLGGGATGELFF. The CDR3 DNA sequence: TGTGCCAGCAGCTTAGGCGGGGGGGCCACCGGGGAGCTGTTTTTT.